This TCR beta chain comes out of a study of tumor-infiltrating lymphocytes in primary liver carcinoma. Starting from around 0.45 ug of total RNA, TCR beta cDNA was produced with a primer in the constant region. Slightly modified ARM-PCR, run as three nested multiplex PCR rounds, produced the TCR beta libraries. Forward primers for TRBV1-TRBV30 and a C-beta reverse primer served the first two PCR rounds, at about 10 cycles each. TCRdb reprocessed the multiplex PCR reads with MiXCR, giving one entry per CDR3 protein. The sample has 60,000 or so distinct CDR3 sequences, about three quarters seen once. To note about this clonotype: A much more abundant neighbour one base away suggests this may be a read error.

The germline CDR1 and CDR2 sequences are MNHNY and SVGAGI (reference sequence). CDR3 length: 14 amino acids. Unsorted bulk tissue, about 19-32 mg of it, served as the source for co-extraction of RNA and DNA. The chain carries TRBV6-6 and TRBJ1-1; 7 bases are shared with TRBD1. This receptor was obtained from a man aged 35 to 55 with primary liver carcinoma and hepatitis B virus infection. The sequenced material came from liver tumor tissue from sampling region 2. Stated subset: tumor region T2, inferior pole. CDR3 residues: CASSGDSKNTEVFF. CDR3 in DNA: TGTGCCAGCTCCGGGGACAGTAAGAACACTGAAGTTTTCTTT.